A selection of T cell receptor beta chains follows, all from one sample in a study of identifying expanded T cells in peripheral blood. Sequencing was performed with immunoSEQ multiplex PCR; in TCRdb, only in-frame clones are kept and a portion is missing. The data show approximately 110,000 clones, with about 87% seen just once and around 8.3% held by the top ten. Sequencing was carried out using blood. These receptor sequences come from a person aged 18 to 70 in good health. CDR3s include the opening cysteine and the closing phenylalanine or tryptophan. A D gene is named only where the DNA matches it firmly. Expanded clones are given a class, and other clones once, few, many or no size at all.

j_gene: TRBJ2-4; abundance: NA; v_gene: TRBV18; d_gene: NA; CDR3nt: TGTGCCAGCTCACTCCCTCCTGGCGGAGCCAAAAACATTCAGTACTTC; CDR3aa: CASSLPPGGAKNIQYF
j_gene: TRBJ2-7; abundance: NA; v_gene: TRBV28; d_gene: TRBD2; CDR3nt: TGTGCCAGCAGTTTTTTTCTAGCGGGAGCTAGGGTCGAGCAGTACTTC; CDR3aa: CASSFFLAGARVEQYF
j_gene: TRBJ2-7; abundance: few; v_gene: TRBV2; d_gene: NA; CDR3nt: TGTGCCAGCAGTCCTCAGGGCACCGAGCAGTACTTC; CDR3aa: CASSPQGTEQYF
j_gene: TRBJ2-5; abundance: NA; v_gene: TRBV6-1; d_gene: TRBD1; CDR3nt: TGTGCCAGCCGACAGGGTCGGGAGACCCAGTACTTC; CDR3aa: CASRQGRETQYF
j_gene: TRBJ1-2; abundance: NA; v_gene: TRBV6-5; d_gene: NA; CDR3nt: TGTGCCAGCAGTCGGGGGGGCGACCTCCATGGCTACACCTTC; CDR3aa: CASSRGGDLHGYTF
j_gene: TRBJ2-3; abundance: once; v_gene: TRBV29-1; d_gene: TRBD2; CDR3nt: TGCAGCGGGACGGGGCTGATACTAGCGGGAGTTTTCACAGATACGCAGTATTTT; CDR3aa: CSGTGLILAGVFTDTQYF
j_gene: TRBJ2-5; abundance: NA; v_gene: TRBV7-2; d_gene: TRBD1; CDR3nt: TGTGCCAGCAGCTTACTCCCAGGGGGTGGAGAGACCCAGTACTTC; CDR3aa: CASSLLPGGGETQYF
j_gene: TRBJ1-6; abundance: few; v_gene: TRBV6-5; d_gene: NA; CDR3nt: TGTGCCAGCGGGCTAGGGTACTATAATTCACCCCTCCACTTT; CDR3aa: CASGLGYYNSPLHF
j_gene: TRBJ1-4; abundance: NA; v_gene: TRBV2; d_gene: NA; CDR3nt: TGTGCCAGCAGCGATCAGGAAAAACTGTTTTTT; CDR3aa: CASSDQEKLFF
j_gene: TRBJ2-3; abundance: NA; v_gene: TRBV9; d_gene: TRBD2; CDR3nt: TGTGCCAGCAGCGTAGAGTCCTGGACTAGCGGCCCGGGGGGTACGCAGTATTTT; CDR3aa: CASSVESWTSGPGGTQYF
j_gene: TRBJ2-7; abundance: NA; v_gene: TRBV9; d_gene: NA; CDR3nt: TGTGCCAGCAGCGACGGACGCCATTGGGACGAGCAGTACTTC; CDR3aa: CASSDGRHWDEQYF
j_gene: TRBJ1-1; abundance: few; v_gene: TRBV4-2; d_gene: NA; CDR3nt: TGTGCCAGCAGCCACCTAAGGGAGGGCACTGAAGCTTTCTTT; CDR3aa: CASSHLREGTEAFF
j_gene: TRBJ2-5; abundance: NA; v_gene: TRBV6-5; d_gene: TRBD1; CDR3nt: TGTGCCAGCAGTTACCTCGGGACAGGGGGTGGAGAGACCCAGTACTTC; CDR3aa: CASSYLGTGGGETQYF
j_gene: TRBJ1-1; abundance: NA; v_gene: TRBV10-3; d_gene: NA; CDR3nt: TGTGCCATCAGTGCTTTGGGGCAGGGGAACACTGAAGCTTTCTTT; CDR3aa: CAISALGQGNTEAFF
j_gene: TRBJ2-2; abundance: once; v_gene: TRBV2; d_gene: NA; CDR3nt: TGTGCCAGCAGTGGATGGGAGCGCACCGGGGAGCTGTTTTTT; CDR3aa: CASSGWERTGELFF
j_gene: TRBJ1-1; abundance: NA; v_gene: TRBV6-6; d_gene: NA; CDR3nt: TGTGCCAGCAGTTCGGCCGGGACTCCGACTGAAGCTTTCTTT; CDR3aa: CASSSAGTPTEAFF
j_gene: TRBJ2-3; abundance: NA; v_gene: TRBV7-3; d_gene: TRBD2; CDR3nt: TGTGCCAGCAGCATAGCGGGGGGGAGGTCAGATACGCAGTATTTT; CDR3aa: CASSIAGGRSDTQYF
j_gene: TRBJ2-7; abundance: once; v_gene: TRBV6-5; d_gene: NA; CDR3nt: TGTGCCAGCAGTCCAAACCCTAGCAGCTACGAGCAGTACTTC; CDR3aa: CASSPNPSSYEQYF
j_gene: TRBJ2-7; abundance: NA; v_gene: TRBV28; d_gene: TRBD2; CDR3nt: TGTGCCAGCAGTGCCGGGACTAGCTCTTCCGAGCAGTACTTC; CDR3aa: CASSAGTSSSEQYF
j_gene: TRBJ1-2; abundance: NA; v_gene: TRBV10-3; d_gene: TRBD1; CDR3nt: TGTGCCATCAGTGACAGGGGGAACTATGGCTACACCTTC; CDR3aa: CAISDRGNYGYTF
j_gene: TRBJ2-1; abundance: NA; v_gene: TRBV19; d_gene: NA; CDR3nt: TGTGCCAGTAGTATAGGGGGAAATGAGCAGTTCTTC; CDR3aa: CASSIGGNEQFF
j_gene: TRBJ1-5; abundance: few; v_gene: TRBV7-8; d_gene: NA; CDR3nt: TGTGCCAGCAGCTATGACGGACGCAATCAGCCCCAGCATTTT; CDR3aa: CASSYDGRNQPQHF
j_gene: TRBJ2-3; abundance: NA; v_gene: TRBV5-1; d_gene: TRBD2; CDR3nt: TGCGCCAGCAGCTTGTCGGCTAGCGGGGGGAGAGATACGCAGTATTTT; CDR3aa: CASSLSASGGRDTQYF
j_gene: TRBJ1-1; abundance: NA; v_gene: TRBV10-3; d_gene: TRBD1; CDR3nt: TGTGCCATCAACGACGCGACAGGGGTGAACACTGAAGCTTTCTTT; CDR3aa: CAINDATGVNTEAFF
j_gene: TRBJ1-1; abundance: NA; v_gene: TRBV19; d_gene: NA; CDR3nt: TGTGCCAGTGAGAAACTAGGCACTCTGAACACTGAAGCTTTCTTT; CDR3aa: CASEKLGTLNTEAFF
j_gene: TRBJ2-5; abundance: once; v_gene: TRBV19; d_gene: NA; CDR3nt: TGTGCCAGTAGTATTGAGGGCGGGATTCAAGAGACCCAGTACTTC; CDR3aa: CASSIEGGIQETQYF
j_gene: TRBJ2-7; abundance: once; v_gene: TRBV11-1; d_gene: NA; CDR3nt: TGTGCCAGCAGGCAAGGGACACACTCCTACGAGCAGTACTTC; CDR3aa: CASRQGTHSYEQYF
j_gene: TRBJ2-3; abundance: NA; v_gene: TRBV6-1; d_gene: TRBD2; CDR3nt: TGTGCCAGCAGTGAATTCGGTTTAGCGGGAGTCGATACGCAGTATTTT; CDR3aa: CASSEFGLAGVDTQYF
j_gene: TRBJ2-3; abundance: NA; v_gene: TRBV5-1; d_gene: NA; CDR3nt: TGCGCCAGCAGCTTTTGGGCAGACACAGATACGCAGTATTTT; CDR3aa: CASSFWADTDTQYF